These 30 T cell receptor beta chains came from one sample sequenced in a study of OX40 agonist ivuxolimab in advanced cancers. The protocol was immunoSEQ multiplex PCR, while the TCRdb copy is restricted to in-frame clones and leaves out a portion. The sample records roughly 35,000 clones, 65% to 90% being singletons. The starting material was CD4+ or CD8+ T cells sorted from blood, obtained in a trial of the OX40 agonist ivuxolimab. The receptors shown here come from an adult with an advanced solid tumor such as melanoma, head and neck, liver or kidney cancer.

The chain uses TRBV27 and TRBJ2-7, with 7 bases matching TRBD1. The V gene end was trimmed by 6 bases and the J gene end by 7 bases; junction bases not matched to a gene: 9. The length of the CDR3 is 13 residues. Germline V CDR1 and CDR2: MNHEY, SMNVEV (reference sequence). The CDR3 loop is CASRRTGQGEQYF. In nucleotides, the CDR3 is TGTGCCAGCAGGCGGACAGGTCAAGGAGAGCAGTACTTC.

This chain uses TRBV7-9 with TRBJ1-2; the match to TRBD1 covers 7 bases. This CDR3 is built from 14 residues. V trimming: 5 bases; J trimming: 4 bases; junction bases outside the gene matches: 7. Germline assignment: CDR1 SEHNR and CDR2 FQNEAQ (reference sequence). The CDR3 region is CASSPNRGGYGYTF. Here the CDR3 DNA reads TGTGCCAGCAGCCCTAACAGGGGTGGCTATGGCTACACCTTC.

Comments on this clone: The same CDR3 also results from other DNA sequences found in this sample. V and J are TRBV2 and TRBJ1-5; no clear D. The CDR3 loop spans 12 amino acids. V shed 4 bases and J shed 4 bases, with 5 bases lying between them. Germline CDR1 SNHLY, CDR2 FYNNEI. The CDR3 loop reads CASSGTNQPQHF. CDR3 nucleotides: TGTGCCAGCAGTGGGACGAATCAGCCCCAGCATTTT.

This chain uses TRBV10-3 with TRBJ1-2, with D possibly matching TRBD1 (5 bases). Trimming took off 0 bases at V and 4 bases at J, with 12 bases between the two ends. Germline assignment: CDR1 ENHRY and CDR2 SYGVKD. The CDR3 totals 15 residues. The CDR3 sequence: CAISESYDSSYGYTF. CDR3 sequence (DNA): TGTGCCATCAGTGAGTCCTACGACAGCTCCTATGGCTACACCTTC.

The CDR3 nucleotides read TGTGCCAGCAGTCGCCCTTGGACGGACGCTGGCTACACCTTC. This sequence encodes CASSRPWTDAGYTF. This sequence joins TRBV2 and TRBJ1-2; D not certain. This CDR3 comprises 14 residues. Trimming took off 5 bases at V and 7 bases at J, with 17 bases between the two ends. Germline-derived CDR1 and CDR2 are SNHLY and FYNNEI.

This chain connects TRBV10-3 to TRBJ1-2; possible D gene TRBD1, 6 bases. The V end lost 9 bases, the J end lost 5 bases, and 19 bases lay between the germline ends. Germline V gene sequence: CDR1 ENHRY, CDR2 SYGVKD. The CDR3 extends over 14 amino acids. The CDR3 is CAMHDRPNAYGYTF. The CDR3 bases are TGTGCCATGCATGACAGGCCTAACGCATATGGCTACACCTTC.

The chain links TRBV29-1 to TRBJ1-4; D is undetermined. The CDR3 loop spans 14 amino acids. V was clipped by 4 bases and J by 0 bases, with 9 bases between them. Looked up from germline, CDR1 is SQVTM and CDR2 is ANQGSEA. CDR3 in DNA: TGCAGCGTTGTCGAGGGCGCAACTAATGAAAAACTGTTTTTT. Amino acids: CSVVEGATNEKLFF.

The J gene is TRBJ1-3, the V gene TRBV4-3, with 9 bases aligning to TRBD1. There are 15 residues in the CDR3. With V trimmed by 3 bases and J by 4 bases, 4 bases remained unmatched. CDR1 is LGHNA, CDR2 YSLEER, per germline. This chain's CDR3 is CASSQAGTGGNTIYF. The CDR3 DNA reads as TGCGCCAGCAGCCAGGCCGGGACAGGGGGAAACACCATATATTTT.

The chain recombines TRBV12-5 with TRBJ1-1, with D perhaps matching TRBD1 (6 bases). This CDR3 spans 12 amino acids. The ends were cut back, 1 base at V and 11 bases at J, with 11 bases in the middle. Germline V gene sequence: CDR1 LGHNT, CDR2 FRNRAP. The CDR3 sequence is CASGLGGARAFF. The CDR3 DNA reads TGTGCTAGTGGTTTGGGGGGGGCGCGGGCTTTCTTT.

V is TRBV4-2 and J is TRBJ1-4, with 9 bases fitting TRBD1. Trimming removed 2 bases from V and 6 bases from J; junction bases left unmatched: 4. Germline loops: CDR1 LGHNA, CDR2 YNFKEQ. CDR3 length equals 15 residues. In nucleotides, the CDR3 is TGTGCCAGCAGCCAAACAGGGGGCGCAGATGAAAAACTGTTTTTT. Its protein product is CASSQTGGADEKLFF.

This clone was recorded a few times. V and J are TRBV27 and TRBJ2-6; 11 nucleotides agree with TRBD2. The germline gives CDR1 MNHEY, CDR2 SMNVEV (reference sequence). The V and J ends lost 6 bases and 2 bases, in that order; junction bases with no gene match: 6. The CDR3 sequence is 17 residues long. The CDR3 nucleotides read TGTGCCAGCAGGATTAGCGGGGGGGCCCCTGGGGCCAACGTCCTGACTTTC. It codes for CASRISGGAPGANVLTF.

The V and J genes are TRBV7-8 and TRBJ2-3; either TRBD1 or TRBD2 may supply D (5 bases each). The CDR3 loop spans 11 amino acids. Germline assignment: CDR1 SGHVS and CDR2 FQNEAQ. The V gene lost 8 bases and the J gene lost 4 bases, with 7 bases spanning the gap. The CDR3 loop is CASGTADTQYF. The CDR3 DNA reads TGTGCCAGCGGGACCGCAGATACGCAGTATTTT.

The chain couples TRBV29-1 to TRBJ1-1; 8 bases are a match to TRBD1. CDR1 and CDR2 (germline): SQVTM, ANQGSEA. This CDR3 region has 13 residues. After removal of 3 bases from V and 4 bases from J, the junction contained 4 bases not matched to a gene. CDR3 loop: CSVDMDRATEAFF. CDR3 sequence (DNA): TGCAGCGTTGATATGGACAGGGCCACTGAAGCTTTCTTT.

The chain recombines TRBV5-3 with TRBJ2-7; D might be TRBD1 or TRBD2, each matching 7 bases. TRBV5-3 is treated as an ORF (open reading frame) with a function not yet certain. The V end lost 1 base, the J end lost 2 bases, and 16 bases lay between the germline ends. The CDR3 contains 16 residues. The CDR3 sequence: CARSLSNRGLTYEQYF. CDR3 nucleotides: TGTGCCAGAAGCTTGTCCAACAGGGGACTAACCTACGAGCAGTACTTC.

The genes are TRBV11-2 and TRBJ2-5; 9 positions match TRBD2. This CDR3 region has 16 residues. Germline assignment: CDR1 SGHAT and CDR2 FQNNGV. After removal of 4 bases from V and 3 bases from J, the junction contained 9 bases not matched to a gene. CDR3 in amino acids: CASSSNSGGGEETQYF. The CDR3 DNA reads TGTGCCAGCAGCTCTAATAGCGGGGGTGGGGAAGAGACCCAGTACTTC.

The chain employs TRBV30 and TRBJ2-2, with a tentative D call TRBD2 (5 bases). V gave up 0 bases and J gave up 7 bases, with 9 bases separating them. This CDR3 has 13 residues. CDR1 and CDR2 (germline): GTSNPN, SVGIG (reference sequence). The CDR3, as DNA: TGTGCCTGGAGTGTACGGGGAATCGGGGAGCTGTTTTTT. Protein sequence: CAWSVRGIGELFF.

The chain couples TRBV9 to TRBJ2-6; the D is unclear. Germline assignment: CDR1 SGDLS and CDR2 YYNGEE. The CDR3 is 18 amino acids. Trimming cost V 2 bases and J 0 bases, with 15 bases left between them. In DNA, the CDR3 is TGTGCCAGCAGCGTCCAGGCCAAGCGTTTCTCTGGGGCCAACGTCCTGACTTTC. This encodes CASSVQAKRFSGANVLTF.

This clone showed up just once. DNA of the CDR3: TGTGCCAGCAGCTTGGGCCCCCCGGGACCTATGAACACTGAAGCTTTCTTT. It is translated as CASSLGPPGPMNTEAFF. This chain uses TRBV12-1 with TRBJ1-1. TRBV12-1 is a pseudogene. The CDR3 consists of 17 residues.

This clone is a singleton in its sample. The chain couples TRBV7-9 to TRBJ1-6; D is ambiguous. The germline V and J ends were trimmed by 2 bases and 1 base, with 9 bases remaining between them. CDR1 is SEHNR and CDR2 is FQNEAQ in the germline V gene (reference sequence). The CDR3 runs 16 residues. As DNA, the CDR3 is TGTGCCAGCAGCTTAATCCGGGGTTCCTATAATTCACCCCTCCACTTT. Protein: CASSLIRGSYNSPLHF.

The rearrangement joins TRBV5-6 to TRBJ1-1, with 7 bases matching TRBD1. The V gene end was trimmed by 0 bases and the J gene end by 6 bases; junction bases not matched to a gene: 8. The CDR3 consists of 15 residues. The germline gives CDR1 SGHDT, CDR2 YYEEEE. The CDR3 DNA reads TGTGCCAGCAGCTTGGTGGGCAGGGGGTCATCTGAAGCTTTCTTT. Translated: CASSLVGRGSSEAFF.

The chain is built from TRBV11-2 and TRBJ1-3; possible D gene TRBD1, 6 bases. Germline V gene data show CDR1 as SGHAT and CDR2 as FQNNGV. The ends were cut back, 1 base at V and 4 bases at J, with 8 bases in the middle. The CDR3 runs 14 residues. CDR3 region: CASSLGTVGNTIYF. The CDR3 DNA reads as TGTGCCAGCAGCTTAGGGACAGTCGGAAACACCATATATTTT.

This rearrangement joins TRBV6-1 to TRBJ1-3; the D gene is possibly TRBD1 (5 bases). The CDR3 totals 14 residues. Between the trimmed V and J ends, which lost 9 bases and 4 bases, there was a span of 16 bases. In germline, CDR1 is MNHNS, CDR2 SASEGT. CDR3 sequence (DNA): TGTGCCAGTTTGACAGACTTCTCCGGAAACACCATATATTTT. Its protein is CASLTDFSGNTIYF.

The chain recombines TRBV27 with TRBJ1-5; D is unresolved. Trimming took 2 bases from V and 8 from J, leaving 10 bases between them. From germline, CDR1 is MNHEY and CDR2 SMNVEV (reference sequence). CDR3 length equals 13 residues. DNA for the CDR3: TGTGCCAGCAGTTTAGTGGGGTGGAAGCCCCAGCATTTT. This translates into CASSLVGWKPQHF.

The rearrangement links TRBV7-8 to TRBJ1-1; D might be TRBD1 (5 bases). CDR1 and CDR2 from the germline V gene are SGHVS and FQNEAQ. The CDR3 totals 17 residues. V shed 0 bases and J shed 7 bases, with 21 bases lying between them. DNA for the CDR3: TGTGCCAGCAGCTTAGCTCTAGATCCAGGGAAAGGTGGTGAAGCTTTCTTT. Protein: CASSLALDPGKGGEAFF.

The V call is TRBV5-4, the J call TRBJ2-1; D is ambiguous. The CDR3 is made up of 15 amino acids. Per the germline V gene, CDR1 is SGHNT and CDR2 is YYREEE (reference sequence). Trimming left V 1 base short and J 6 bases short, with 14 bases between. The CDR3, as DNA: TGTGCCAGCAGCTTGTTAATTCTATCTCCCAATGAGCAGTTCTTC. It codes for CASSLLILSPNEQFF.

The CDR3 DNA is TGCGCCAGCAGCTTCGGGACTAGCGTCGGGACCGGGGAGCTGTTTTTT. Its translation: CASSFGTSVGTGELFF. This chain uses TRBV5-1 with TRBJ2-2; 10 bases line up with TRBD2. V was pared by 2 bases and J by 5 bases, with 6 bases of the junction left unmatched. This CDR3 is 16 amino acids long. CDR1 and CDR2 (germline): SGHRS, YFSETQ.

V is TRBV6-6 and J is TRBJ1-1; the D gene is possibly TRBD1 (5 bases). In germline, CDR1 is MNHNY, CDR2 SVGAGI (reference sequence). Trimming took off 6 bases at V and 0 bases at J, with 17 bases between the two ends. This CDR3 spans 16 amino acids. The CDR3 DNA is TGTGCCAGCAGGCCCGACTTGACAGCTGTGAACACTGAAGCTTTCTTT. Encoded protein: CASRPDLTAVNTEAFF.

This clone was picked up one time. V usage is TRBV30 and J usage is TRBJ2-5, with unresolved D. Looked up from germline, CDR1 is GTSNPN and CDR2 is SVGIG (reference sequence). V lost 1 base and J 2 bases, leaving 2 bases between the germline ends. This CDR3 region has 11 residues. CDR3 residues: CAWSGQETQYF. CDR3 coding DNA: TGTGCCTGGAGTGGTCAAGAGACCCAGTACTTC.

The chain uses TRBV7-9 and TRBJ1-4; the D is unclear. Germline V gives CDR1 SEHNR, CDR2 FQNEAQ (reference sequence). The CDR3 sequence is 13 residues long. The V gene lost 7 bases and the J gene lost 3 bases, with 9 bases spanning the gap. CDR3 protein: CASTGDANEKLFF. For the CDR3, the DNA is TGTGCCAGCACGGGTGACGCTAATGAAAAACTGTTTTTT.

V usage is TRBV5-1 and J usage is TRBJ2-2; 7 positions agree with TRBD1. With V trimmed by 4 bases and J by 5 bases, 5 bases remained unmatched. This CDR3 contains 14 residues. Looked up from germline, CDR1 is SGHRS and CDR2 is YFSETQ. The CDR3 nucleotides are TGCGCCAGCAGCACAAGGGGGCTGACCGGGGAGCTGTTTTTT. Protein: CASSTRGLTGELFF.